This TCR beta chain was captured by sequencing in a study of blood T cell repertoires in COVID-19 (dated by TCRdb to the early 2020s). Regarding the study in general: Samples from collaborators originated in the United States, Italy and Spain and spanned both the acute and convalescent phases of COVID-19. Samples were obtained from the ongoing ImmuneRACE study (first 160 participants) and from over 1,000 subjects provided by 6 global collaborators. The dataset comprised deeply sampled blood TCRbeta repertoires from subjects exposed to, actively infected with, or recovered from COVID-19. The sample metadata nearly always contained a de-identified subject ID, COVID-19 status, age in years and sex. The material from the prospective study consisted of cDNA or gDNA derived from T cells, B-cell-depleted T cells, or PBMCs. Where HLA class I and class II types were available, the types were taken from metadata supplied by the sample provider, not from assay-based typing. A freely available public database, intended as a resource for researchers studying the immune response to SARS-CoV-2, is where the repertoires were released. What the authors observed across the whole study: How much clinical and demographic metadata was included differed by source and by participant, and the metadata was provided uncurated.

Each collaborating institution followed its own protocols to collect whole blood in K2EDTA tubes. For TCRbeta analysis, collaborator samples were shipped as frozen whole blood, as isolated PBMCs, or as DNA extracted from either sample type. CDR1 and CDR2 are read off the germline V gene as KGHSH and LQKENI. The CDR3 spans 13 residues, from the cysteine through the phenylalanine. This entry keeps only the CDR3 DNA: 39 bases, framed from base 1. V sheds 2 bases and J sheds 4 bases, leaving 5 bases between their ends. TCRbeta CDR3 regions were amplified from genomic DNA by means of the immunoSEQ Assay, a bias-controlled multiplex PCR. The original pipeline was this. The number of nucleated cells in each sample was estimated by amplification of reference gene primers within the assay. To quantify the absolute abundance of each unique TCRbeta CDR3 rearrangement, sequence reads were collapsed and filtered. For each sample, productive Simpson clonality was calculated as the square root of Simpson's diversity index across productive rearrangements. Not all clones reach the TCRdb copy of this immuneACCESS table, which keeps in-frame sequences only. Checked studies attribute under half of the gap to unresolved V genes and leave the rest unexplained. V, J and clone size are taken as reported in that table, and D and trimming were inferred from the DNA itself. This sample gives over 75,000 clones in total; about 90% of them show up just once. Clones ranked in the top ten supply approximately 1.6% of the sample.

Worth noting for this clone: No antigen is known for it. No per-base quality is available; no much larger clone lies one base away. Other DNA sequences of this sample code for an identical CDR3.

The chain uses TRBV18 and TRBJ2-2, with the identity of the D gene unclear. Material for sequencing was peripheral blood. This receptor was identified in a human donor with active COVID-19. The donor label of this sample is uncertain. The nucleotides read TGTGCCAGCTCACCAGAAGCCACCGGGGAGCTGTTTTTT. This codes for CASSPEATGELFF.